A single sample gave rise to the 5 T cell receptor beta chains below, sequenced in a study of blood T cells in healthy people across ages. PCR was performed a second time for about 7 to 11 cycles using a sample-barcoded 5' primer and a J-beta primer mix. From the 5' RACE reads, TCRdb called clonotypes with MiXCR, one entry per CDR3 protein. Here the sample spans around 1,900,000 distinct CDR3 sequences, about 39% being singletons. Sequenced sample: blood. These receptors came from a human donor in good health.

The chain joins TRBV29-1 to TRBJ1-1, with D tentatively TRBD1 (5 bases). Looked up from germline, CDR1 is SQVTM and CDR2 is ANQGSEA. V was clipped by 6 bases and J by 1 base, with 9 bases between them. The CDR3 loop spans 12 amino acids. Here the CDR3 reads CSVADRNTEAFF. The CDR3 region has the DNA TGCAGCGTCGCCGACAGGAACACTGAAGCTTTCTTT.

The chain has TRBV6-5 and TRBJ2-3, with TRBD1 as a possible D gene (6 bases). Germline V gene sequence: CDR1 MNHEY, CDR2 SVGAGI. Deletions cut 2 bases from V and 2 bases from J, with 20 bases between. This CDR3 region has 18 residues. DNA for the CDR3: TGTGCCAGCAGTTACCCGCACCACAGGGACCGATACACAGATACGCAGTATTTT. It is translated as CASSYPHHRDRYTDTQYF.

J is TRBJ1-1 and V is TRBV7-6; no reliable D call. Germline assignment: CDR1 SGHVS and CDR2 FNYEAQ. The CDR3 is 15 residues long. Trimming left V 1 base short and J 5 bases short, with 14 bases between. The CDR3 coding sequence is TGTGCCAGCAGCTTAGGCCCCCAAAGTAGGACTGAAGCTTTCTTT. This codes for CASSLGPQSRTEAFF.

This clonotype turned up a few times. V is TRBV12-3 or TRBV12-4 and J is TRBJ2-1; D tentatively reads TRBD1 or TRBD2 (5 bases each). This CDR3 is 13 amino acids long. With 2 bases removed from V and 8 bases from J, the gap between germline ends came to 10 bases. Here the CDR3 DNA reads TGTGCCAGCAGTTTATTACTAGGGGATGAGCAGTTCTTC. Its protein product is CASSLLLGDEQFF.

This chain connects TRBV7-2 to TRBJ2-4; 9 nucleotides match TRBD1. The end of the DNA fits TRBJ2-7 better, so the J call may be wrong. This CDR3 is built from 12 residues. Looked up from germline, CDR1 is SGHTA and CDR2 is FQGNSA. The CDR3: CASSRDRAEQYF. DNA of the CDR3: TGTGCCAGCAGCAGGGACAGGGCCGAGCAGTACTTC.